Each of the 5 T cell receptor beta chains below was sequenced from the same sample in a study of identical twins. TCRdb fed the 5' RACE reads into MiXCR, producing one record per CDR3 protein. This table holds around 370,000 distinct CDR3 sequences, 7% to 9.5% found once. Specimen: naive T cells sorted from blood. These TCRs come from a woman in her fifties or sixties in good health.

This clonotype was observed many times. The chain combines TRBV2 with TRBJ2-3; 8 bases map to TRBD2. V gave up 6 bases and J gave up 2 bases; unmatched junction bases: 10. Germline V gene sequence: CDR1 SNHLY, CDR2 FYNNEI. There are 16 residues in the CDR3. This chain's CDR3 is CASRELAVITTDTQYF. The DNA for the CDR3 is TGTGCCAGCAGAGAACTAGCGGTTATAACCACAGATACGCAGTATTTT.

The chain recombines TRBV5-1 with TRBJ2-3, with 13 bases that match TRBD2. V lost 5 bases and J lost 6; bases outside the gene matches: 9. Germline V gene data show CDR1 as SGHRS and CDR2 as YFSETQ. This CDR3 is 16 amino acids long. CDR3 sequence: CASSGRLAGGGDTQYF. In DNA, the CDR3 is TGCGCCAGCAGTGGCCGACTAGCGGGAGGAGGGGATACGCAGTATTTT.

This clonotype was recorded many times. At one end, the junction sequence differs from germline, possibly due to a read error. This chain joins TRBV29-1 and TRBJ1-1, with D possibly matching TRBD1 (5 bases). The CDR3 spans 13 residues. From germline, CDR1 is SQVTM and CDR2 ANQGSEA. CDR3 protein: CSVEQGMNTEAFF. Written as DNA, the CDR3 is TGCAGCGTTGAACAGGGAATGAACACTGAAGCCTTCTTT.

Note on this clonotype: A much more abundant neighbour one base away suggests this may be a read error. V is TRBV27 and J is TRBJ2-3; D unresolved. The CDR3 runs 12 residues. Germline loops: CDR1 MNHEY, CDR2 SMNVEV (reference sequence). The CDR3 DNA sequence: TGTGCCGGCAGAAGTGGCACAGATACGCAGTATTTT. It translates to CAGRSGTDTQYF.

The rearrangement joins TRBV6-2 or TRBV6-3 to TRBJ1-2; D not resolved. The CDR3 has 13 amino acids. The V gene's germline CDR1 is MNHEY and CDR2 SVGEGT. V lost 10 bases to trimming and J lost 4 bases, with 16 bases between them. CDR3 sequence reads: CATQDARPYGYTF. CDR3 DNA sequence: TGTGCCACCCAGGACGCCCGTCCCTATGGCTACACCTTC.